A single sample gave rise to the 2 T cell receptor beta chains below, sequenced in a study of T-cell reconstitution after alpha-beta-depleted transplantation in children. During its preparation, the TCRbeta library received unique molecular identifiers. One entry per CDR3 protein, called by TCRdb with MiXCR from the PCR reads. The table shows fewer than 130,000 distinct CDR3 sequences, with 10% to 13% occurring only once. The material sequenced was PBMCs from the stem cell graft donor, taken from the stem cell graft. Receptors originate from a human donor who donated a stem cell graft to a child with acute lymphoblastic leukemia.

This clonotype was detected only a few times. The chain uses TRBV20-1 and TRBJ2-4; 10 positions agree with TRBD2. The CDR3 loop spans 16 amino acids. With 6 bases clipped from V and 1 base from J, the junction kept 9 bases outside the gene matches. From germline, CDR1 is DFQATT and CDR2 SNEGSKA (reference sequence). This CDR3 reads CSAYPSGRGAKNIQYF. The CDR3 DNA is TGCAGTGCCTACCCGAGCGGGAGGGGGGCCAAAAACATTCAGTACTTC.

This clonotype was observed at least ten times. This chain uses TRBV7-9 with TRBJ1-1, with D maybe TRBD1 (6 bases). Germline V gene lookup returns CDR1 SEHNR and CDR2 FQNEAQ (reference sequence). The length of the CDR3 is 14 residues. V was pared by 1 base and J by 3 bases, with 9 bases between. CDR3 residues: CASSLGSGDTEAFF. CDR3 sequence (DNA): TGTGCCAGCAGCTTAGGGTCAGGGGACACTGAAGCTTTCTTT.